This T cell receptor (beta chain) was observed in a study of blood T cell repertoires in COVID-19. Study background: The study drew acute and convalescent COVID-19 samples from the United States, Italy and Spain. T cells, B-cell-depleted T cells, or PBMCs supplied cDNA or gDNA.

In the original processing: Counts of nucleated cells, estimated from reference gene primer amplification, were obtained. Data came from immunoSEQ multiplex PCR; TCRdb stores just in-frame clones and leaves some out. That table is the source of V, J and clone size, and D and trimming were worked out from the DNA. The sample consists of fewer than 70,000 clones, 79% of them appearing once. The CDR3 spans 15 residues. Germline CDR1 reads SGDLS; CDR2 reads YYNGEE. V lost 2 bases and J lost 8, with 19 bases in between. The V and J genes are TRBV9 and TRBJ1-2; D ambiguous. This TCR came from a man aged 60 to 69 with acute or convalescent COVID-19. The sample comprised peripheral blood. CDR3 sequence reads: CASSVEDSYSGGYTF. In nucleotides, the CDR3 is TGTGCCAGCAGCGTCGAGGACTCCTATTCTGGCGGCTACACCTTC.